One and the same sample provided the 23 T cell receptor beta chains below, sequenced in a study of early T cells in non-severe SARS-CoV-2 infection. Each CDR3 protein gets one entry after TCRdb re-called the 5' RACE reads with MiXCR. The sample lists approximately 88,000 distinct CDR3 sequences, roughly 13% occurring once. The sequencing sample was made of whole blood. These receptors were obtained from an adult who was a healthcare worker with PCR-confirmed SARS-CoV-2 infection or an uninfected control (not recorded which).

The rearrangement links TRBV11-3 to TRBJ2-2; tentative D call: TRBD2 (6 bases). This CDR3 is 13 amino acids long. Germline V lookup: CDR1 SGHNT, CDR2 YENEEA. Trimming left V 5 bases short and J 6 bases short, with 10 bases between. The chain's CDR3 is CASSRGGAGELFF. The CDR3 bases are TGTGCCAGCAGCCGGGGAGGAGCCGGGGAGCTGTTTTTT.

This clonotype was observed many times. This chain's CDR3 is CSAKRDRSGGYTF. CDR3 in DNA: TGCAGTGCAAAGCGGGACAGGTCAGGAGGCTACACCTTC. V is TRBV20-1 and J is TRBJ1-2, with 8 bases fitting TRBD1. Looked up from germline, CDR1 is DFQATT and CDR2 is SNEGSKA (reference sequence). The CDR3 is 13 residues long. The junction had 11 bases not matched to a gene; V was cut back by 6 bases and J by 8 bases.

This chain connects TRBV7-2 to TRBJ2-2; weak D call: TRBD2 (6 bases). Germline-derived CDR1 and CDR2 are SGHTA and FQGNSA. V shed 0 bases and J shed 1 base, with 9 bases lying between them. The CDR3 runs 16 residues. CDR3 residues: CASSLAGGMNTGELFF. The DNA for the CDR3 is TGTGCCAGCAGCTTAGCCGGGGGAATGAACACCGGGGAGCTGTTTTTT.

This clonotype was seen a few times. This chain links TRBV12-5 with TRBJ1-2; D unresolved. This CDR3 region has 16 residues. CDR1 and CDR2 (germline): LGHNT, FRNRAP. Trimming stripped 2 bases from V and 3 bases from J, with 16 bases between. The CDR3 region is CASGLTLTPRDYGYTF. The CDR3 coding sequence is TGTGCTAGTGGTTTGACCCTGACGCCGCGAGACTATGGCTACACCTTC.

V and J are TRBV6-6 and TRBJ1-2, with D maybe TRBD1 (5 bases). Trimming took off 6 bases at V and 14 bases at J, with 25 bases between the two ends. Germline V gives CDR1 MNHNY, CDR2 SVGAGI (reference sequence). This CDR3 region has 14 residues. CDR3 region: CASRLTQGIAWLTF. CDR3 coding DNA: TGTGCCAGCAGACTCACCCAGGGTATCGCGTGGTTGACCTTC.

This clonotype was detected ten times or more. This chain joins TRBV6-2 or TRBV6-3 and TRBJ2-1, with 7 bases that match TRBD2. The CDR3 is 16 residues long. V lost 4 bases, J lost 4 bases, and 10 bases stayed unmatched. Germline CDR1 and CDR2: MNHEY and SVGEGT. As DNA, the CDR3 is TGTGCCAGCAGTTCTCGTTTAGCGGGTACATACAATGAGCAGTTCTTC. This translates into CASSSRLAGTYNEQFF.

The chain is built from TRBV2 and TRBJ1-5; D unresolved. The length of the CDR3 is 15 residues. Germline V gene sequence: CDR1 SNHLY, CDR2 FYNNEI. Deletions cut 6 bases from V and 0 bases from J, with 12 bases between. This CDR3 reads CASRPGSYSNQPQHF. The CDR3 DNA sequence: TGTGCCAGCAGGCCGGGATCCTATAGCAATCAGCCCCAGCATTTT.

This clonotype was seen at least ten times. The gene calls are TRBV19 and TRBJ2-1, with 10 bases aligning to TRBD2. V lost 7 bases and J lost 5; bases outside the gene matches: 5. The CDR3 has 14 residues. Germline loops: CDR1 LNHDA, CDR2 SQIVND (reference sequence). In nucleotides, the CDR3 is TGTGCCAGTACCCCTAGCGGGGGCCACAATGAGCAGTTCTTC. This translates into CASTPSGGHNEQFF.

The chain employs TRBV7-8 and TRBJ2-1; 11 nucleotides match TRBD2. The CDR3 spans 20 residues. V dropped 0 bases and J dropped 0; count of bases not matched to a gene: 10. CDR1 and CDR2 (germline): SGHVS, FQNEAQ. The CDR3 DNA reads TGTGCCAGCAGCTTAGCGGTGGCTAGCGGGGGGCCAAGCTCCTACAATGAGCAGTTCTTC. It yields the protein CASSLAVASGGPSSYNEQFF.

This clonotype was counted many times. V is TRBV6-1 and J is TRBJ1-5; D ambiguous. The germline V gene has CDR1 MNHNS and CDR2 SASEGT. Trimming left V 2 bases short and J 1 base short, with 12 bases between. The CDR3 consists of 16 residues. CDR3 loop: CASSETRRLSNQPQHF. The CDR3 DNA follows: TGTGCCAGCAGTGAAACTCGGCGGCTAAGCAATCAGCCCCAGCATTTT.

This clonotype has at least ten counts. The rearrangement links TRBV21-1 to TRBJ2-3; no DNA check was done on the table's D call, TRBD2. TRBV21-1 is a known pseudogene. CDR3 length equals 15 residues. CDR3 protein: CASSKDERGDDTQYF. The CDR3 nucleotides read TGTGCCAGCAGCAAAGACGAGCGGGGGGACGATACGCAGTATTTT.

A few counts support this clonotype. The CDR3 region has the DNA TGTGCCAGCAGTTGGGACTCAGGTTTAGCCAAAAACATTCAGTACTTC. The encoded protein is CASSWDSGLAKNIQYF. The chain links TRBV12-3 or TRBV12-4 to TRBJ2-4; D perhaps matches TRBD2 (6 bases). V was cut by 4 bases and J by 0 bases, with 13 bases left in between. The CDR3 is made up of 16 amino acids.

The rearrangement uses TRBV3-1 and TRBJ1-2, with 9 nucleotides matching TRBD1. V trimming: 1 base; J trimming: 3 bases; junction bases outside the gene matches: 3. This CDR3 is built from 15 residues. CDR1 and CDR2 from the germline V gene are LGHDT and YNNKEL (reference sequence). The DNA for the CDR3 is TGTGCCAGCAGCCAAGGGGGGACAGGGCACTATGGCTACACCTTC. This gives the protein CASSQGGTGHYGYTF.

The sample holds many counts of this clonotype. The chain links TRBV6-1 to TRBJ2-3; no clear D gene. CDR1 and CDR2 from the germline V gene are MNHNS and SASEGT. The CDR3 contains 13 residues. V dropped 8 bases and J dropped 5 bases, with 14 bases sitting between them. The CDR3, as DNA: TGTGCCAGCCAAGACGTTCTGGGAGATACGCAGTATTTT. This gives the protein CASQDVLGDTQYF.

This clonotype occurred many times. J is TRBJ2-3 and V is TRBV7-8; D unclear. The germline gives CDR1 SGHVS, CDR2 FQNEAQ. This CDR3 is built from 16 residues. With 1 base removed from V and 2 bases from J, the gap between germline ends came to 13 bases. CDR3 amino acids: CASSLVRGSVTDTQYF. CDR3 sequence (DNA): TGTGCCAGCAGCTTAGTGAGAGGTTCGGTCACAGATACGCAGTATTTT.

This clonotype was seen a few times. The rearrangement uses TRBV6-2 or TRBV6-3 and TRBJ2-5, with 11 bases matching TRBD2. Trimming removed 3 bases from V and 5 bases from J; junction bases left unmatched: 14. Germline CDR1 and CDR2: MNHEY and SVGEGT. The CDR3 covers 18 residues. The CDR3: CASSYKTWIAGGPETQYF. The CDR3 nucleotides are TGTGCCAGCAGTTATAAAACGTGGATAGCGGGGGGGCCGGAGACCCAGTACTTC.

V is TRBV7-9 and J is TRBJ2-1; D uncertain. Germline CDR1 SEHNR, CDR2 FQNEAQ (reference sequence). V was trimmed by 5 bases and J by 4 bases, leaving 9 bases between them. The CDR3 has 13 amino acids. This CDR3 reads CASSPDGYNEQFF. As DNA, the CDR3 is TGTGCCAGCAGCCCCGACGGATACAATGAGCAGTTCTTC.

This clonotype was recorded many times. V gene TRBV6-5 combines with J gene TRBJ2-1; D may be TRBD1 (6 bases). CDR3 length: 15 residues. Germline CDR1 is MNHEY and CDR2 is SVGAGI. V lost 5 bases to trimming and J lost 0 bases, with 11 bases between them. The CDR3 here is CASSRQGSSYNEQFF. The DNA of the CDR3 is TGTGCCAGCAGTCGCCAGGGGAGCTCCTACAATGAGCAGTTCTTC.

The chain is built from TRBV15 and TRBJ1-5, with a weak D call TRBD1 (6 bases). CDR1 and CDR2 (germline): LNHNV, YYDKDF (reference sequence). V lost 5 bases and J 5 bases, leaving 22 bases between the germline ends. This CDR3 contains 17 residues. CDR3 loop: CATSRGFEGGAYQPQHF. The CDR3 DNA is TGTGCCACCAGCCGCGGATTCGAGGGGGGCGCCTATCAGCCCCAGCATTTT.

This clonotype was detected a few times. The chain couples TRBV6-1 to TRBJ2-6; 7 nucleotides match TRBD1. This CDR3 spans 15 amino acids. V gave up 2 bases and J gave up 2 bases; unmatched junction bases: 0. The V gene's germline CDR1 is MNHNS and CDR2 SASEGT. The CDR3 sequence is CASSETGAGANVLTF. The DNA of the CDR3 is TGTGCCAGCAGTGAAACAGGGGCTGGGGCCAACGTCCTGACTTTC.

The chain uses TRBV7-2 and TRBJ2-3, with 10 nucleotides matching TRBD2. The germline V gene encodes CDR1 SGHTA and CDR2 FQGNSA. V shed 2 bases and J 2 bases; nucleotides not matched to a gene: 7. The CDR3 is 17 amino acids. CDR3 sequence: CASSLTGTSEYTDTQYF. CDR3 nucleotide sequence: TGTGCCAGCAGCTTAACCGGGACTAGCGAGTACACAGATACGCAGTATTTT.

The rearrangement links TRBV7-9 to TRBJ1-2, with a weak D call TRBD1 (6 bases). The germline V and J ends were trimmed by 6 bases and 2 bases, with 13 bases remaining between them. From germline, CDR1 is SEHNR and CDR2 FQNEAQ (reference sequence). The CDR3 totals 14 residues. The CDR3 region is CASSAQGLNYGYTF. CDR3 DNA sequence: TGTGCCAGCAGTGCTCAGGGGTTGAACTATGGCTACACCTTC.

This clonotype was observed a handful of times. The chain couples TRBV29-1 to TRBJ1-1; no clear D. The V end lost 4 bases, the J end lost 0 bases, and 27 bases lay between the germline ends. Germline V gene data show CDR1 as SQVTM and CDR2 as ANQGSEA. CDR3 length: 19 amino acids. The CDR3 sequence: CSVGWARGLTTKMNTEAFF. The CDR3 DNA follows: TGCAGCGTTGGGTGGGCGCGAGGACTAACTACTAAAATGAACACTGAAGCTTTCTTT.